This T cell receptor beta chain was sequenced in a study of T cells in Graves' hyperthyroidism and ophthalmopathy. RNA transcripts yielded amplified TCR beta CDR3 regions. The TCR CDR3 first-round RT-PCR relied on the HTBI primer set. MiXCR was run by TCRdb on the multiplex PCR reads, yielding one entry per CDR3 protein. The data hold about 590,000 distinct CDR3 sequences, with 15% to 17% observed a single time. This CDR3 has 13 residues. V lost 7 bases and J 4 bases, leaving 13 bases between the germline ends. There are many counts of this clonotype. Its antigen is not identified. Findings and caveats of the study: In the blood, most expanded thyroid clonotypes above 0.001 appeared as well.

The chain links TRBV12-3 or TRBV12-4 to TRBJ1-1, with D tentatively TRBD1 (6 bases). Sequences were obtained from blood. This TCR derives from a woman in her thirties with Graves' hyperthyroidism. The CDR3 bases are TGTGCCAGCATCAGGGGCAGGGCCACTGAAGCTTTCTTT. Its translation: CASIRGRATEAFF.